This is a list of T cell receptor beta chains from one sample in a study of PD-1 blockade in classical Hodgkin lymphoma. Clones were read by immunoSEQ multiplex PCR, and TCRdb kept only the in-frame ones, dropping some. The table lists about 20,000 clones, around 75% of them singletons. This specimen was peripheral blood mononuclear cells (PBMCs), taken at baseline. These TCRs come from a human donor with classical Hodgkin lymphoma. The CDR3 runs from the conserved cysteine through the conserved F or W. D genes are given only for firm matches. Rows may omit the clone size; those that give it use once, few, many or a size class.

CDR3: CASSARQSSYNEQFF
DNA: TGTGCCAGCAGCGCCCGACAGAGCTCCTACAATGAGCAGTTCTTC
D: NA
J: TRBJ2-1
size: once
V: TRBV9

CDR3: CATAGVTYEQYF
DNA: TGTGCCACAGCAGGAGTAACCTACGAGCAGTACTTC
D: NA
J: TRBJ2-7
size: NA
V: TRBV7-9

CDR3: CASGGRHTEAFF
DNA: TGTGCCAGTGGGGGCCGCCACACTGAAGCTTTCTTT
D: NA
J: TRBJ1-1
size: NA
V: TRBV19

CDR3: CASSEGQAVNQPQHF
DNA: TGTGCCAGCAGTGAAGGTCAGGCAGTCAATCAGCCCCAGCATTTT
D: NA
J: TRBJ1-5
size: NA
V: TRBV2

CDR3: CASSKALYWTSGSLGRSTDTQYF
DNA: TGTGCCAGCAGCAAAGCGCTGTATTGGACTAGCGGGAGTCTTGGCCGAAGCACAGATACGCAGTATTTT
D: NA
J: TRBJ2-3
size: NA
V: TRBV21-1

CDR3: CAWSHPGQGRTEAFF
DNA: TGTGCCTGGAGCCACCCGGGACAGGGAAGGACTGAAGCTTTCTTT
D: TRBD1
J: TRBJ1-1
size: NA
V: TRBV30

CDR3: CASSLGGSTDTQYF
DNA: TGCGCCAGCAGCTTGGGCGGGAGCACAGATACGCAGTATTTT
D: NA
J: TRBJ2-3
size: NA
V: TRBV5-1

CDR3: CASSVRSSRPFINYGYTF
DNA: TGTGCCAGCAGCGTAAGGTCATCGCGGCCCTTTATTAACTATGGCTACACCTTC
D: NA
J: TRBJ1-2
size: NA
V: TRBV9

CDR3: CASSIDLGLGELFF
DNA: TGTGCCAGTAGTATAGATCTGGGGCTCGGGGAGCTGTTTTTT
D: NA
J: TRBJ2-2
size: NA
V: TRBV19

CDR3: CASSRDRSYSPLHF
DNA: TGTGCCAGCAGCCGGGACAGGAGTTATTCACCCCTCCACTTT
D: TRBD1
J: TRBJ1-6
size: NA
V: TRBV5-4

CDR3: CASSQATGTTNYGYTF
DNA: TGCGCCAGCAGCCAAGCTACAGGAACCACTAACTATGGCTACACCTTC
D: NA
J: TRBJ1-2
size: NA
V: TRBV4-1

CDR3: CASSHEGPRGEQYF
DNA: TGTGCCAGCAGCCACGAGGGGCCAAGAGGGGAGCAGTACTTC
D: NA
J: TRBJ2-7
size: NA
V: TRBV5-6

CDR3: CASSLGAGPGNTIYF
DNA: TGTGCCAGCAGCTTAGGTGCCGGGCCTGGAAACACCATATATTTT
D: NA
J: TRBJ1-3
size: NA
V: TRBV7-9

CDR3: CASSEPKGLGYTF
DNA: TGTGCCAGCAGTGAACCTAAGGGGCTGGGCTACACCTTC
D: NA
J: TRBJ1-2
size: NA
V: TRBV6-1

CDR3: CASSGGQGGEQYF
DNA: TGCGCCAGCAGTGGGGGACAGGGGGGCGAGCAGTACTTC
D: TRBD1
J: TRBJ2-7
size: NA
V: TRBV10-2

CDR3: CATSRDPRTTYEQYF
DNA: TGTGCCACCAGCAGAGATCCCAGGACAACCTACGAGCAGTACTTC
D: NA
J: TRBJ2-7
size: NA
V: TRBV15

CDR3: CASSIDSSQETQYF
DNA: TGTGCCAGCAGCATAGACAGTTCCCAAGAGACCCAGTACTTC
D: NA
J: TRBJ2-5
size: few
V: TRBV28

CDR3: CASSWGLSQGKNIQYF
DNA: TGTGCCAGCAGCTGGGGACTAAGCCAAGGCAAAAACATTCAGTACTTC
D: TRBD2
J: TRBJ2-4
size: NA
V: TRBV13

CDR3: CASSPATGSTEAFF
DNA: TGTGCCAGCTCACCGGCGACAGGAAGCACTGAAGCTTTCTTT
D: NA
J: TRBJ1-1
size: once
V: TRBV18

CDR3: CASSLSTGSAEAFF
DNA: TGTGCCAGCAGCTTATCTACAGGATCAGCTGAAGCTTTCTTT
D: NA
J: TRBJ1-1
size: NA
V: TRBV7-3

CDR3: CASSEAVEKLFF
DNA: TGTGCCAGCAGTGAAGCAGTGGAAAAACTGTTTTTT
D: NA
J: TRBJ1-4
size: NA
V: TRBV2

CDR3: CASSLSEAAYNEQFF
DNA: TGTGCCAGCAGTTTAAGTGAGGCCGCATACAATGAGCAGTTCTTC
D: NA
J: TRBJ2-1
size: NA
V: TRBV27

CDR3: CASSEAQAAGNTIYF
DNA: TGTGCCAGCAGTGAAGCGCAGGCAGCGGGAAACACCATATATTTT
D: NA
J: TRBJ1-3
size: NA
V: TRBV6-1

CDR3: CASSPFGQGSYGYTF
DNA: TGTGCCAGCAGCCCTTTCGGACAGGGAAGCTATGGCTACACCTTC
D: TRBD1
J: TRBJ1-2
size: NA
V: TRBV7-9

CDR3: CASRENIGGYF
DNA: TGTGCCAGCAGGGAGAACATTGGAGGGTACTTC
D: NA
J: TRBJ2-7
size: NA
V: TRBV6-1

CDR3: CASSQDRGEAFF
DNA: TGCGCCAGCAGCCAAGACAGGGGTGAAGCTTTCTTT
D: NA
J: TRBJ1-1
size: few
V: TRBV4-1

CDR3: CASSLPGPIYGYTF
DNA: TGTGCCAGCAGTTTACCCGGGCCGATCTATGGCTACACCTTC
D: NA
J: TRBJ1-2
size: NA
V: TRBV28

CDR3: CASSTLTSGTKAYEQYF
DNA: TGTGCCAGTAGCACCCTGACTAGCGGGACGAAAGCCTACGAGCAGTACTTC
D: TRBD2
J: TRBJ2-7
size: once
V: TRBV19

CDR3: CASSLVGSNYGYTF
DNA: TGTGCCAGCAGCTTAGTGGGCAGCAACTATGGCTACACCTTC
D: NA
J: TRBJ1-2
size: NA
V: TRBV11-2

CDR3: CASRPELATNEKLFF
DNA: TGCGCCAGCAGACCGGAGCTTGCAACTAATGAAAAACTGTTTTTT
D: NA
J: TRBJ1-4
size: NA
V: TRBV5-1

CDR3: CASRGSNYGYTF
DNA: TGTGCCAGCAGAGGGAGTAACTATGGCTACACCTTC
D: NA
J: TRBJ1-2
size: NA
V: TRBV9

CDR3: CASTPGGYGYTF
DNA: TGTGCCAGCACCCCAGGTGGCTATGGCTACACCTTC
D: NA
J: TRBJ1-2
size: medium-sized
V: TRBV5-4

CDR3: CASSEMGWYSNQPQHF
DNA: TGTGCCAGCAGCGAAATGGGGTGGTATAGCAATCAGCCCCAGCATTTT
D: NA
J: TRBJ1-5
size: NA
V: TRBV6-1

CDR3: CASSPQREEAQYF
DNA: TGCGCCAGCAGTCCGCAGAGAGAGGAGGCCCAGTACTTC
D: NA
J: TRBJ2-5
size: NA
V: TRBV10-1

CDR3: CASSVGAGEAFF
DNA: TGTGCCAGCAGCGTAGGTGCCGGTGAAGCTTTCTTT
D: NA
J: TRBJ1-1
size: NA
V: TRBV9

CDR3: CAWNAGGAGNEQFF
DNA: TGTGCCTGGAATGCAGGGGGCGCGGGAAATGAGCAGTTCTTC
D: TRBD1
J: TRBJ2-1
size: NA
V: TRBV30

CDR3: CASKSRLQREQYF
DNA: TGTGCCAGTAAATCGCGTCTCCAGAGGGAGCAGTACTTC
D: NA
J: TRBJ2-7
size: NA
V: TRBV19

CDR3: CASSFSGSETQYF
DNA: TGTGCCAGCAGCTTCTCGGGGAGCGAGACCCAGTACTTC
D: NA
J: TRBJ2-5
size: NA
V: TRBV7-7

CDR3: CASSYGGSGNTIYF
DNA: TGTGCCAGCAGTTATGGGGGCTCTGGAAACACCATATATTTT
D: NA
J: TRBJ1-3
size: NA
V: TRBV6-5

CDR3: CASNRGRHPAKNIQYF
DNA: TGTGCCAGCAACCGAGGGAGGCACCCAGCCAAAAACATTCAGTACTTC
D: NA
J: TRBJ2-4
size: NA
V: TRBV2

CDR3: CASSVGSNYGYTF
DNA: TGTGCCAGCAGCGTTGGTTCTAACTATGGCTACACCTTC
D: NA
J: TRBJ1-2
size: NA
V: TRBV9

CDR3: CASSQDRGRGTSRNTIYF
DNA: TGCGCCAGCAGCCAAGATCGGGGCAGGGGGACATCTCGAAACACCATATATTTT
D: TRBD1
J: TRBJ1-3
size: NA
V: TRBV4-1

CDR3: CSVRPARDQEGGRAYEQYF
DNA: TGCAGCGTTAGGCCCGCGAGAGACCAAGAGGGTGGGCGGGCCTACGAGCAGTACTTC
D: NA
J: TRBJ2-7
size: NA
V: TRBV29-1

CDR3: CASGSGYSQGGPSTDTQYF
DNA: TGTGCTAGTGGTTCAGGATACTCGCAGGGGGGCCCTAGCACAGATACGCAGTATTTT
D: NA
J: TRBJ2-3
size: NA
V: TRBV12-5

CDR3: CAISDLGGSNYGYTF
DNA: TGTGCCATCAGCGATCTGGGGGGGTCTAACTATGGCTACACCTTC
D: NA
J: TRBJ1-2
size: NA
V: TRBV10-3

CDR3: CAISDVDTEAFF
DNA: TGTGCCATCAGTGATGTGGACACTGAAGCTTTCTTT
D: NA
J: TRBJ1-1
size: NA
V: TRBV10-3

CDR3: CASSQQDSYNSPLHF
DNA: TGCGCCAGCAGCCAACAGGATTCCTATAATTCACCCCTCCACTTT
D: NA
J: TRBJ1-6
size: NA
V: TRBV4-1

CDR3: CASSLTGGRTEAFF
DNA: TGTGCCAGCAGTTTAACAGGGGGCCGGACTGAAGCTTTCTTT
D: TRBD1
J: TRBJ1-1
size: NA
V: TRBV5-4

CDR3: CATSSTDTQYF
DNA: TGTGCCACATCTAGCACAGATACGCAGTATTTT
D: NA
J: TRBJ2-3
size: NA
V: TRBV10-3